This entry lists 13 T cell receptor beta chains sequenced from one sample in a study of CD8 T cells in ankylosing spondylitis. TCRdb re-called the 5' RACE reads with MiXCR, one entry per CDR3 protein. Here the sample spans roughly 180,000 distinct CDR3 sequences, about 13% being singletons. The sample taken for sequencing was blood, either unsorted or a sorted T cell fraction (not recorded which). All receptors derive from a male donor with ankylosing spondylitis or in good health (not recorded which).

This clonotype showed up just a few times. The chain combines TRBV6-2 or TRBV6-3 with TRBJ2-4; 12 bases match TRBD2. Trimming removed 0 bases from V and 0 bases from J; junction bases left unmatched: 9. The CDR3 is 20 amino acids. Germline CDR1 reads MNHEY; CDR2 reads SVGEGT. The CDR3 region is CASSYSIASGGGLAKNIQYF. CDR3 bases: TGTGCCAGCAGTTACTCGATCGCTAGCGGGGGGGGACTAGCCAAAAACATTCAGTACTTC.

The rearrangement links TRBV10-3 to TRBJ1-1; 10 positions agree with TRBD1. This CDR3 region has 18 residues. Looked up from germline, CDR1 is ENHRY and CDR2 is SYGVKD. The J segment lost 5 bases and the V segment lost 4 bases, leaving 16 bases of the junction unmatched. In DNA, the CDR3 is TGTGCCATCAGTGCCCGGGACAGGGGTCTCCCCGGGGGTACTGAAGCTTTCTTT. Translated, it gives CAISARDRGLPGGTEAFF.

This clonotype was seen a few times. The rearrangement joins TRBV29-1 to TRBJ2-5, with TRBD1 matching 7 bases. The CDR3 runs to 14 residues. Trimming at V came to 6 bases and at J to 1 base, leaving 8 bases not matched to a gene. CDR1 and CDR2 from the germline V gene are SQVTM and ANQGSEA. For the CDR3, the DNA is TGCAGCGTCCTAGGGGGCGCAGTCCAAGAGACCCAGTACTTC. Its protein product is CSVLGGAVQETQYF.

This clonotype occurred many times. The V and J genes are TRBV12-3 or TRBV12-4 and TRBJ1-3; D remains ambiguous. The CDR3 is made up of 12 amino acids. With 4 bases removed from V and 8 bases from J, the gap between germline ends came to 9 bases. The CDR3 spells CASSSWWDTIYF. Written as DNA, the CDR3 is TGTGCCAGCAGTTCATGGTGGGACACCATATATTTT.

The gene calls are TRBV27 and TRBJ2-1; 11 bases are a match to TRBD2. With 3 bases clipped from V and 0 bases from J, the junction kept 13 bases outside the gene matches. This CDR3 region has 20 residues. CDR1 is MNHEY and CDR2 is SMNVEV in the germline V gene (reference sequence). CDR3 sequence (DNA): TGTGCCAGCAGTTTTACGACGACTAGCGGGGTCCCTAGCTCCTACAATGAGCAGTTCTTC. Translation: CASSFTTTSGVPSSYNEQFF.

Of note for this clonotype: Just one base apart from a much larger clone, this may be a read error. The final CDR3 position lacks the conserved phenylalanine or tryptophan, pointing to a likely read error. This chain connects TRBV30 to TRBJ2-1, with D maybe TRBD2 (5 bases). CDR3 length equals 18 residues. Trimming removed 8 bases at V and 5 bases at J, with 31 bases between. Germline V gene sequence: CDR1 GTSNPN, CDR2 SVGIG (reference sequence). The CDR3 here is CARWGNPAAENNNNEQFL. The CDR3, as DNA: TGTGCCCGGTGGGGTAATCCAGCAGCGGAAAATAATAACAATGAGCAGTTCTTA.

This chain connects TRBV7-9 to TRBJ2-1; no firm D call. The V gene lost 5 bases and the J gene lost 5 bases, with 22 bases spanning the gap. Germline values: CDR1 SEHNR, CDR2 FQNEAQ (reference sequence). The CDR3 has 17 amino acids. The CDR3 DNA reads TGTGCCAGCAGCCCACCCGGTCCCTTATCAGCGCACAATGAGCAGTTCTTC. This codes for CASSPPGPLSAHNEQFF.

This clonotype occurred many times. The DNA of the CDR3 is TGTGCCAGCAGTTTAGGAGGCCAGAACACTGAAGCTTTCTTT. Amino acid sequence: CASSLGGQNTEAFF. The rearrangement joins TRBV12-3 or TRBV12-4 to TRBJ1-1; D uncertain. V was pared by 1 base and J by 1 base, with 7 bases between. This CDR3 is 14 amino acids long.

This clonotype was seen a handful of times. The chain recombines TRBV7-2 with TRBJ2-2; D unclear. This CDR3 comprises 12 residues. Looked up from germline, CDR1 is SGHTA and CDR2 is FQGNSA. V was cut by 10 bases and J by 7 bases, with 13 bases left in between. In DNA form, the CDR3 reads TGTGCCACCCTCCGGCGTGGCGGGGAGCTGTTTTTT. It encodes CATLRRGGELFF.

This clonotype has just a few counts. CDR3 DNA: TGCAGCGTTGAACAGGGGGAACGACTAACTGAAGCTTTCTTT. It encodes CSVEQGERLTEAFF. This rearrangement joins TRBV29-1 to TRBJ1-1, with TRBD1 identical over 7 bases. This CDR3 spans 14 amino acids. Germline CDR1 SQVTM, CDR2 ANQGSEA. The ends lost 2 bases at V and 5 bases at J; junction bases unmatched: 8.

This clonotype was recorded only once. J is TRBJ2-7 and V is TRBV11-1; TRBD2 is a possible D gene (6 bases). Trimming removed 0 bases at V and 4 bases at J, with 22 bases between. The CDR3 has 18 amino acids. The V gene's germline CDR1 is SGHAT and CDR2 FQDESV (reference sequence). The CDR3, as DNA: TGTGCCAGCAGCTTAGCAGGCGGGATCTCTCCTCCCGAGTACGAGCAGTACTTC. Translation: CASSLAGGISPPEYEQYF.

This chain connects TRBV29-1 to TRBJ2-2, with 12 bases matching TRBD2. Germline values: CDR1 SQVTM, CDR2 ANQGSEA. The CDR3 extends over 17 amino acids. V lost 5 bases to trimming and J lost 5 bases; unmatched junction nucleotides: 12. This CDR3 is CSVQPGLAGKRTGELFF. Written as DNA, the CDR3 is TGCAGCGTTCAACCCGGACTAGCGGGAAAAAGAACCGGGGAGCTGTTTTTT.

This clonotype was detected many times. The chain links TRBV3-1 to TRBJ2-1; D may match TRBD1 or TRBD2 (5 bases each). V was pared by 3 bases and J by 9 bases, with 12 bases between. From germline, CDR1 is LGHDT and CDR2 YNNKEL (reference sequence). The CDR3 is 13 residues long. The CDR3 DNA follows: TGTGCCAGCAGCCAGCCCGGGACGGCTGAGCAGTTCTTC. Translating it yields CASSQPGTAEQFF.